What follows describes a single TCR beta chain. Generated by immunoSEQ multiplex PCR, the TCRdb table keeps only in-frame clones and is missing some. The repertoire has around 30,000 clones, 70% to 90% of them found once; the top ten carry about 1.6%. This sample was taken from a study of control samples from healthy donors and cancer patients. Looked up from germline, CDR1 is SGDLS and CDR2 is YYNGEE. The CDR3 sequence is 13 residues long. V lost 4 bases, J lost 7 bases, and 7 bases stayed unmatched. This chain joins TRBV9 and TRBJ1-1; TRBD1 matches 7 bases. Sequencing input: PBMCs. The sequence was obtained from a woman aged 40 to 50 with lung cancer. The CDR3 here is CASSSSTGSEAFF. For the CDR3, the DNA is TGTGCCAGCAGCTCATCGACAGGGAGTGAAGCTTTCTTT. Based on the CDR3 plus reference TRBV9 and TRBJ1-1, the full variable domain is DSGVTQTPKHLITATGQRVTLRCSPRSGDLSVYWYQQSLDQGLQFLIQYYNGEERAKGNILERFSAQQFPDLHSELNLSSLELGDSALYFCASSSSTGSEAFFGQGTRLTVV.